The rows below give T cell receptor beta chains drawn from one sample of a study of OX40 agonist ivuxolimab in advanced cancers. Measured with immunoSEQ multiplex PCR; TCRdb has only the in-frame clones, and not every one. The table has 55,000 to 65,000 clones, about 85% seen once. Sequenced material: CD4+ or CD8+ T cells sorted from blood, taken in a trial of the OX40 agonist ivuxolimab. Receptor source: an adult with an advanced solid tumor such as melanoma, head and neck, liver or kidney cancer. CDR3s leave out the opening cysteine and the closing phenylalanine or tryptophan. A D gene is named only where the DNA matches it firmly. Not every row has a clone size; where given, it reads once, few, many or a size class.

D gene,clone size,J gene,V gene,CDR3 protein
TRBD2,-,TRBJ2-2,TRBV6-1,ASSVLAGAGTGELF
-,-,TRBJ2-7,TRBV5-4,ASSFGLAYEQY
-,-,TRBJ2-1,TRBV6-6,ASRPQSRANEQF
-,once,TRBJ1-2,TRBV21-1,ASTANSSGTGGYGYT
-,-,TRBJ2-7,TRBV6-1,ASRLGAYEQY
-,-,TRBJ1-1,TRBV6-1,ASVLNTEAF
-,-,TRBJ2-3,TRBV18,ASSPSAGSTDTQY
TRBD1,-,TRBJ1-1,TRBV5-1,ASSLGQGPTEAF
-,-,TRBJ2-3,TRBV4-3,ASSPGSGASTDTQY
TRBD2,-,TRBJ2-3,TRBV9,ASSGKTSLTDTQY
-,-,TRBJ1-5,TRBV19,ASSQRINYNQPQH
-,-,TRBJ1-5,TRBV4-3,ASSQVIGDPSQPQH
-,-,TRBJ1-5,TRBV19,ASSIESGREYQPQH
-,-,TRBJ2-7,TRBV7-3,ASSLAGTYEQY
TRBD1,-,TRBJ2-7,TRBV19,ASSAKTGVSYEQY
-,few,TRBJ1-4,TRBV28,ASRGTTNEKLF
-,-,TRBJ1-1,TRBV15,ATSRSTAGTEAF
-,-,TRBJ2-6,TRBV7-3,ASSPRLGANVLT
TRBD2,-,TRBJ2-7,TRBV28,ASRVAGREQY
-,-,TRBJ1-3,TRBV27,ASRPRESSGNTIY
TRBD2,-,TRBJ2-1,TRBV4-2,ASSQGAGAYNEQF
TRBD1,-,TRBJ2-7,TRBV27,ASSPGQPPYEQY
TRBD2,once,TRBJ2-1,TRBV29-1,SVLWREYNNEQF
TRBD2,-,TRBJ2-7,TRBV25-1,ASSTLYAGASYEQY
TRBD2,-,TRBJ2-5,TRBV28,ASRGLAPETQY
-,-,TRBJ2-2,TRBV9,ASTRGLTGELF
-,-,TRBJ1-3,TRBV11-2,ASSSLYSGNTIY
TRBD2,once,TRBJ2-3,TRBV18,ASSPRRSGSSTDTQY
-,-,TRBJ1-1,TRBV12-5,ASGSDGNTEAF
-,-,TRBJ1-1,TRBV19,ASSFQPDTEAF
-,few,TRBJ2-3,TRBV7-8,ASSLLGAGRDTQY
-,-,TRBJ1-4,TRBV18,ASSPSGGEKLF
TRBD2,-,TRBJ2-1,TRBV5-1,ASFRLAGEGGEQF
-,-,TRBJ2-1,TRBV9,ASSYQGYNEQF
-,-,-,TRBV28,ASKNSYEQY
TRBD2,-,TRBJ2-1,TRBV9,ASSLLAGRTGGEQF
TRBD1,-,TRBJ2-2,TRBV6-5,ASSYKGARTGELF
-,-,TRBJ2-2,TRBV29-1,SKSRYDGELF
TRBD2,-,TRBJ2-2,TRBV6-1,ASSGLAGATGELF
-,-,TRBJ1-3,TRBV28,ASTTIQPYSGNTIY
TRBD1,-,TRBJ2-5,TRBV25-1,ASGQGALETQY